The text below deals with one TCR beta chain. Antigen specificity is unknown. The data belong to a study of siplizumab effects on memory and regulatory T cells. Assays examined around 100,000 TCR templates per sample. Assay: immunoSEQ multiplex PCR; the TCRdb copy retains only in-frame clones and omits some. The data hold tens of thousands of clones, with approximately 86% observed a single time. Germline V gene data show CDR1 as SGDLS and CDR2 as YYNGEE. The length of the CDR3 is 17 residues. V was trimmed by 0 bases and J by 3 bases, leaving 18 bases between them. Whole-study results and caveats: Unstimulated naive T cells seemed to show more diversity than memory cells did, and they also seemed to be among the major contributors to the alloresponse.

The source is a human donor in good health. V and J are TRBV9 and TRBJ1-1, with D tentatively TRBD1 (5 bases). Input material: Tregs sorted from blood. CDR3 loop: CASSVGLGRGYDTEAFF. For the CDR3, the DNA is TGTGCCAGCAGCGTAGGTCTAGGGAGGGGTTATGACACTGAAGCTTTCTTT. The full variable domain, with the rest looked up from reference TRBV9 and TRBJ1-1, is DSGVTQTPKHLITATGQRVTLRCSPRSGDLSVYWYQQSLDQGLQFLIQYYNGEERAKGNILERFSAQQFPDLHSELNLSSLELGDSALYFCASSVGLGRGYDTEAFFGQGTRLTVV.